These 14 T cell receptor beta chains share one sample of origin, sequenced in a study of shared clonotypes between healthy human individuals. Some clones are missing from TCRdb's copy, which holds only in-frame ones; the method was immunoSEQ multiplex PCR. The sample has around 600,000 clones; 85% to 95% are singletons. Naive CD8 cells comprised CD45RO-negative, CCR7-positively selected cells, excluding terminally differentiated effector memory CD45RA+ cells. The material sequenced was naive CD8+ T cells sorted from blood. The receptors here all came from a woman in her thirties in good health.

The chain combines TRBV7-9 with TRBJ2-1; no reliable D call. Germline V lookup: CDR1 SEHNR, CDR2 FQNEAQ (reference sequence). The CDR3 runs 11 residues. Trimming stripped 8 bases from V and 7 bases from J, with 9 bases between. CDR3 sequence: CASHSGNEQFF. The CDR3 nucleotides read TGTGCCAGCCACTCTGGGAATGAGCAGTTCTTC.

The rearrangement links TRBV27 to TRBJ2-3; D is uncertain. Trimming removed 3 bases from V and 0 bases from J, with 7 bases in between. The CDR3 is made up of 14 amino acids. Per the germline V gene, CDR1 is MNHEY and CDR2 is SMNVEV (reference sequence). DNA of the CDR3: TGTGCCAGCAGTTTCGGTTCTAGCACAGATACGCAGTATTTT. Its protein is CASSFGSSTDTQYF.

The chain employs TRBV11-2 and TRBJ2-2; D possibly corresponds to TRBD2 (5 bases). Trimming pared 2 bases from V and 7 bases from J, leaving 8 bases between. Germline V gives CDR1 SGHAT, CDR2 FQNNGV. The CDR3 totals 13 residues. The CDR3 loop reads CASSLYRGGELFF. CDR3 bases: TGTGCCAGCAGCTTATATCGGGGCGGGGAGCTGTTTTTT. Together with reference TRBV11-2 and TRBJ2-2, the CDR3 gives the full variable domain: EAGVAQSPRYKIIEKRQSVAFWCNPISGHATLYWYQQILGQGPKLLIQFQNNGVVDDSQLPKDRFSAERLKGVDSTLKIQPAKLEDSAVYLCASSLYRGGELFFGEGSRLTVL.

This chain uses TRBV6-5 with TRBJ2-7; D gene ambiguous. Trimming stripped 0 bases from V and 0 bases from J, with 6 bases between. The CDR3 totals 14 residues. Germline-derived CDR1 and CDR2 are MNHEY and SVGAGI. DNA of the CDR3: TGTGCCAGCAGTTACTCGGCACGCTCCTACGAGCAGTACTTC. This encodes CASSYSARSYEQYF.

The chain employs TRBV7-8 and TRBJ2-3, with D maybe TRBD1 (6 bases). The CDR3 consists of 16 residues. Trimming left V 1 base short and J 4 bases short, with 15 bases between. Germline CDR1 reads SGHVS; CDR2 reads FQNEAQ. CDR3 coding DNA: TGTGCCAGCAGCTTAGGGGGGCGGACATCGGCAGATACGCAGTATTTT. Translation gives CASSLGGRTSADTQYF.

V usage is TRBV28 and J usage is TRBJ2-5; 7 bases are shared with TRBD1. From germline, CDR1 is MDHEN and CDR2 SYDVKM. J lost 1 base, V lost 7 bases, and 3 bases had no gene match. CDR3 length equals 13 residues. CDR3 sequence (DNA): TGTGCCAGCAAGAGGGACAGCCAAGAGACCCAGTACTTC. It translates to CASKRDSQETQYF.

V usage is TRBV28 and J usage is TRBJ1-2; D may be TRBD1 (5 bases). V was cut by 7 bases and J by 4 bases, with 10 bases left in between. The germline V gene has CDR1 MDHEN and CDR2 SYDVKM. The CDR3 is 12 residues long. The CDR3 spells CASTRDLYGYTF. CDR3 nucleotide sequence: TGTGCCAGCACCCGGGACCTCTATGGCTACACCTTC.

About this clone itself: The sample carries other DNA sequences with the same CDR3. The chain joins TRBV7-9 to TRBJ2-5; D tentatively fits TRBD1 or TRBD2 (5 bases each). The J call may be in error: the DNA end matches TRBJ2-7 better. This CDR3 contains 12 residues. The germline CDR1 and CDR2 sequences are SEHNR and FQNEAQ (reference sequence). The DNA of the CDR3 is TGTGCCAGCAGCTTAGCTGGGGGCGAGCAGTACTTC. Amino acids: CASSLAGGEQYF.

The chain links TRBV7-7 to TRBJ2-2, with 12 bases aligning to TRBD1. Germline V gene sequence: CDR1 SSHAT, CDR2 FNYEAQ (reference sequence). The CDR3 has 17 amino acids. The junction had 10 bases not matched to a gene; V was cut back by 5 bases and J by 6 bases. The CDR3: CASSLTPGQGASGELFF. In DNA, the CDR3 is TGTGCCAGCAGCCTAACTCCGGGACAGGGGGCCTCCGGGGAGCTGTTTTTT.

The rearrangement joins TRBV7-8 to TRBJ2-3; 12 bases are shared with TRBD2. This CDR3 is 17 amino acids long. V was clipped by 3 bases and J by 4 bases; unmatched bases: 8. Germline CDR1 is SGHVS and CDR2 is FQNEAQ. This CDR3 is CASSFPTSGRKADTQYF. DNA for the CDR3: TGTGCCAGCAGCTTCCCGACTAGCGGGAGAAAGGCAGATACGCAGTATTTT. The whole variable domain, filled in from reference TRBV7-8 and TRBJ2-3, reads GAGVSQSPRYKVAKRGQDVALRCDPISGHVSLFWYQQALGQGPEFLTYFQNEAQLDKSGLPSDRFFAERPEGSVSTLKIQRTQQEDSAVYLCASSFPTSGRKADTQYFGPGTRLTVL.

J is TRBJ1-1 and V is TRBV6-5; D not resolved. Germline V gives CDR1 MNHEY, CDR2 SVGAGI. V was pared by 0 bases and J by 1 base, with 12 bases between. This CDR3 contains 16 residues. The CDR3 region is CASSYSGGLGNTEAFF. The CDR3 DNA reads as TGTGCCAGCAGTTACTCGGGTGGGTTGGGGAACACTGAAGCTTTCTTT.

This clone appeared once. CDR3 sequence reads: CASSQDLFLWGTNEKLFF. As DNA, the CDR3 is TGTGCCAGCAGCCAAGATCTGTTCCTCTGGGGCACTAATGAAAAACTGTTTTTT. The chain carries TRBV4-2 and TRBJ1-4; TRBD1 might be the D (5 bases). CDR3 length equals 18 residues. The germline V and J ends were trimmed by 0 bases and 2 bases, with 16 bases remaining between them. CDR1 and CDR2 from the germline V gene are LGHNA and YNFKEQ.

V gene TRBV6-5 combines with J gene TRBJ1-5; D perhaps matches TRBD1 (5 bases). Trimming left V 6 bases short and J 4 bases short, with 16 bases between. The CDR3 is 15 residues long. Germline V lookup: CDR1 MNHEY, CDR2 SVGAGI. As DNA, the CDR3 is TGTGCCAGCAGCCAAATAGGGGCAGTTAATCAGCCCCAGCATTTT. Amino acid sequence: CASSQIGAVNQPQHF.

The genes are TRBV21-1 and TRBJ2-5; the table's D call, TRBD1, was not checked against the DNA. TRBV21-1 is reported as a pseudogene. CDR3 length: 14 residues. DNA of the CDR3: TGTGCCAGCAGCGCCCGGACAGGGGAAGAGACCCAGTACTTC. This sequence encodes CASSARTGEETQYF.